The subject of this entry is one T cell receptor (beta chain). This specimen belongs to a study of OX40 agonist ivuxolimab in advanced cancers. Generated by immunoSEQ multiplex PCR, the TCRdb table keeps only in-frame clones and is missing some. The table lists about 62,000 clones, 79% of them singletons. The receptor was isolated from an adult with an advanced solid tumor such as melanoma, head and neck, liver or kidney cancer. The sequencing used CD4+ or CD8+ T cells sorted from blood, collected in a trial of the OX40 agonist ivuxolimab.

The DNA for the CDR3 is TGCGCCAGCAGCCAAGATCGGAACAGCTACTATGGCTACACCTTC. Translating gives CASSQDRNSYYGYTF. The chain couples TRBV4-1 to TRBJ1-2; D not resolved. This CDR3 is built from 15 residues. Germline values: CDR1 MGHRA, CDR2 YSYEKL. V lost 0 bases to trimming and J lost 3 bases, with 11 bases between them.